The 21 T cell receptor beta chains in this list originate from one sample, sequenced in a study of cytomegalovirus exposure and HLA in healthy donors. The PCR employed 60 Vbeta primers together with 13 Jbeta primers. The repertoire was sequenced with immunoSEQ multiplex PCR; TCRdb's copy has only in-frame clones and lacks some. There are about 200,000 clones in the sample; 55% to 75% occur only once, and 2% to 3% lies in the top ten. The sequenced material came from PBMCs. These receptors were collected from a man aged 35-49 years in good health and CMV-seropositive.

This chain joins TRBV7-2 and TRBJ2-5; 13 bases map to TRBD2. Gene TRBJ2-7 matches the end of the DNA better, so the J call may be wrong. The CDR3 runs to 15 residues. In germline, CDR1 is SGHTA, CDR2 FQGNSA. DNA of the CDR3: TGTGCCAGCAGCCCTGGACTAGCGGGGGCCTACGAGCAGTACTTC. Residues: CASSPGLAGAYEQYF.

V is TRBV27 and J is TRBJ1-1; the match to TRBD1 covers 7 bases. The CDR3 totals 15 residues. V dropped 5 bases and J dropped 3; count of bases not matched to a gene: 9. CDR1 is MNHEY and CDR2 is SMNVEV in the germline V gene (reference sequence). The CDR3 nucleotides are TGTGCCAGCAGTCGCGACAGGGTTATCGACACTGAAGCTTTCTTT. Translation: CASSRDRVIDTEAFF.

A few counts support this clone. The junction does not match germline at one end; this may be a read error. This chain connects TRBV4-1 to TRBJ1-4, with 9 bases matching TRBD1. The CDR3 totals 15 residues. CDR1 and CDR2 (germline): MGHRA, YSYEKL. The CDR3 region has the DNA TGCGCCAGCAGCCAAGGAGGGACAGGGAATGGAAAACTGTTTTTT. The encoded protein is CASSQGGTGNGKLFF.

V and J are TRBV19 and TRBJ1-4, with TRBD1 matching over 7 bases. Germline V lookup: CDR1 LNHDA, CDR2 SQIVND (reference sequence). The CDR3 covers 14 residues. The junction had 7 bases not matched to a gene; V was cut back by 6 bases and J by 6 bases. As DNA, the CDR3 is TGTGCCAGTAGCCCGACAGGGAATCATGAAAAACTGTTTTTT. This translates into CASSPTGNHEKLFF. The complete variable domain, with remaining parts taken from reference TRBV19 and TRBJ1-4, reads DGGITQSPKYLFRKEGQNVTLSCEQNLNHDAMYWYRQDPGQGLRLIYYSQIVNDFQKGDIAEGYSVSREKKESFPLTVTSAQKNPTAFYLCASSPTGNHEKLFFGSGTQLSVL.

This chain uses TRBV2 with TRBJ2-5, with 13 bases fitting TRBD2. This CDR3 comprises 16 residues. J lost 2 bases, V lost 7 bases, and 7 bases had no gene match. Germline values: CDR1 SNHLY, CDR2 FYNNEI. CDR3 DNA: TGTGCCAGCATGGGGACTAGCGGGGACGATCAAGAGACCCAGTACTTC. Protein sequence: CASMGTSGDDQETQYF.

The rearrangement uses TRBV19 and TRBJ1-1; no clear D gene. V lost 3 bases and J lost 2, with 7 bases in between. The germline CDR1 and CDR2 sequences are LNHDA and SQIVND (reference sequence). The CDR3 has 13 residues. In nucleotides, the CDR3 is TGTGCCAGTAGTATTTGGCCAAACACTGAAGCTTTCTTT. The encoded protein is CASSIWPNTEAFF.

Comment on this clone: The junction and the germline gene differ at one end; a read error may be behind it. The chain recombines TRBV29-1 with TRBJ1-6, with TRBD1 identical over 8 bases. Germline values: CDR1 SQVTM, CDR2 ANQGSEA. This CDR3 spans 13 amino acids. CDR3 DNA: TGCAGCGTTACGGGACAGGACAATTCAGCCCTCCACTTT. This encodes CSVTGQDNSALHF.

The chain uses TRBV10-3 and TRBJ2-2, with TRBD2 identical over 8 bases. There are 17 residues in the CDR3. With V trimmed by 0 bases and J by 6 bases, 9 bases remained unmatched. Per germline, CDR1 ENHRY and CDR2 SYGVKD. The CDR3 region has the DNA TGTGCCATCAGTGAGTCGGCGGGGGGCCGGGGCCCCGGGGAGCTGTTTTTT. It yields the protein CAISESAGGRGPGELFF.

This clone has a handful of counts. For the CDR3, the DNA is TGCGCCAGCAGCCCTTACCCGGACAGGGGGCATGAGAACACTGAAGCTTTCTTT. Protein: CASSPYPDRGHENTEAFF. V usage is TRBV4-1 and J usage is TRBJ1-1; 11 bases agree with TRBD1. This CDR3 contains 18 residues. Trimming cost V 4 bases and J 1 base; bases outside gene matches: 11. The germline gives CDR1 MGHRA, CDR2 YSYEKL.

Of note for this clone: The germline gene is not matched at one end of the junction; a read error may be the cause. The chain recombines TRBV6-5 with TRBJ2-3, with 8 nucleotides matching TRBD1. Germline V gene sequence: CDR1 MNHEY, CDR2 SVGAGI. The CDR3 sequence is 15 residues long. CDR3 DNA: TGTACCAGCAGTCAAAGACAGGGGCTCACAGATACGCAGTATTTT. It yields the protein CTSSQRQGLTDTQYF.

The CDR3 protein is CASSLQGQPQHF. The CDR3 DNA reads as TGTGCCAGCAGTTTACAGGGCCAGCCCCAGCATTTT. The chain couples TRBV28 to TRBJ1-5; maybe TRBD1 (5 bases). Per germline, CDR1 MDHEN and CDR2 SYDVKM. Trimming took off 2 bases at V and 7 bases at J, with 6 bases between the two ends. The CDR3 sequence is 12 residues long.

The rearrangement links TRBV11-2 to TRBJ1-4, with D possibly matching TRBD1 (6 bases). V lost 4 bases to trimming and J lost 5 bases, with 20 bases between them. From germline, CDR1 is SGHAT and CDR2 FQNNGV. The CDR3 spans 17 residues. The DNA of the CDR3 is TGTGCCAGCAGCTCCAGGGGTGTCACCGGGTTAAATGAAAAACTGTTTTTT. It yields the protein CASSSRGVTGLNEKLFF. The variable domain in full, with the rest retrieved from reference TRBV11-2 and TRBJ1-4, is EAGVAQSPRYKIIEKRQSVAFWCNPISGHATLYWYQQILGQGPKLLIQFQNNGVVDDSQLPKDRFSAERLKGVDSTLKIQPAKLEDSAVYLCASSSRGVTGLNEKLFFGSGTQLSVL.

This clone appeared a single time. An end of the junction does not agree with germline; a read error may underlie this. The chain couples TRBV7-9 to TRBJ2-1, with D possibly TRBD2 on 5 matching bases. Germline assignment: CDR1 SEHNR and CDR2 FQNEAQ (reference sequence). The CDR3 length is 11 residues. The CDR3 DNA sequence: TGTTCCAGCAGCTTATCGGGGGAGCAGTTCTTC. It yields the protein CSSSLSGEQFF.

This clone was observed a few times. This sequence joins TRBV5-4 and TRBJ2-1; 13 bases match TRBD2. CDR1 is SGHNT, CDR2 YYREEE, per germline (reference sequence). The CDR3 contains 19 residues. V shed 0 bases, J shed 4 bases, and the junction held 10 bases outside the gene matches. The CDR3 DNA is TGTGCCAGCAGCTTGGGGGGACTAGCGGGGCCCAAAACGTACAATGAGCAGTTCTTC. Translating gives CASSLGGLAGPKTYNEQFF.

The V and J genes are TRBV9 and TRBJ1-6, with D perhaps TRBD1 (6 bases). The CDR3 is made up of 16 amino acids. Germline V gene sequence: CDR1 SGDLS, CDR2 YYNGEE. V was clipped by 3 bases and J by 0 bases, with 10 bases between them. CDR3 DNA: TGTGCCAGCAGCGGGACAGTAAGCTCCTATAATTCACCCCTCCACTTT. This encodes CASSGTVSSYNSPLHF.

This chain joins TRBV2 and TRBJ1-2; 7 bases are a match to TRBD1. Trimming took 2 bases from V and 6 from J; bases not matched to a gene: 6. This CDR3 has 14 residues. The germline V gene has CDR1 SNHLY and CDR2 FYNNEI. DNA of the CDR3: TGTGCCAGCAGTGAAACAGGGGCCATGGATGGCTACACCTTC. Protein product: CASSETGAMDGYTF.

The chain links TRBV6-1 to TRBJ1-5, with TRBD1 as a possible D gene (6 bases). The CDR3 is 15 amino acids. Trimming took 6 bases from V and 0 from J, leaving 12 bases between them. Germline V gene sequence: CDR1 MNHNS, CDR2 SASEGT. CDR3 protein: CASRLRGNSNQPQHF. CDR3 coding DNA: TGTGCCAGCAGACTCAGGGGAAATAGCAATCAGCCCCAGCATTTT.

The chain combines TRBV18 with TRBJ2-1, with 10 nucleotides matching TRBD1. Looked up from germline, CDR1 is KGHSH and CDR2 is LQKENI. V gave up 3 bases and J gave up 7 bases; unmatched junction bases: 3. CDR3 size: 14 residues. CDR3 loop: CASSPGTGENEQFF. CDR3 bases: TGTGCCAGCTCACCCGGGACAGGGGAGAATGAGCAGTTCTTC.

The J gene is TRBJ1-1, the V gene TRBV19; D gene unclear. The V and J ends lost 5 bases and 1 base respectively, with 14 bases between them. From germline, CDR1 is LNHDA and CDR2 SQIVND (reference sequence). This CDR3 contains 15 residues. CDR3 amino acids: CASSPGGRKNTEAFF. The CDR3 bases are TGTGCCAGTAGTCCTGGCGGCAGAAAGAACACTGAAGCTTTCTTT.

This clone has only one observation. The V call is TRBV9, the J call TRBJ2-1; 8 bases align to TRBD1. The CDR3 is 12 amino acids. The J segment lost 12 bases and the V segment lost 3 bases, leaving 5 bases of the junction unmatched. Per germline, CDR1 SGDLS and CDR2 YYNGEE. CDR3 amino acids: CASSATGEAQFF. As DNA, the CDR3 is TGTGCCAGCAGCGCGACAGGGGAGGCGCAGTTCTTC. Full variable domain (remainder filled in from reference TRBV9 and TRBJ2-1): DSGVTQTPKHLITATGQRVTLRCSPRSGDLSVYWYQQSLDQGLQFLIQYYNGEERAKGNILERFSAQQFPDLHSELNLSSLELGDSALYFCASSATGEAQFFGPGTRLTVL.

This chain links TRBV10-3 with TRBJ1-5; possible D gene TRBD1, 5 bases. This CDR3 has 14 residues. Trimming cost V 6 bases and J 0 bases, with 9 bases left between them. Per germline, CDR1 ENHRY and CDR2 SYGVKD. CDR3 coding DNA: TGTGCCATCAGCCTCGACAGTAGCAATCAGCCCCAGCATTTT. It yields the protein CAISLDSSNQPQHF.